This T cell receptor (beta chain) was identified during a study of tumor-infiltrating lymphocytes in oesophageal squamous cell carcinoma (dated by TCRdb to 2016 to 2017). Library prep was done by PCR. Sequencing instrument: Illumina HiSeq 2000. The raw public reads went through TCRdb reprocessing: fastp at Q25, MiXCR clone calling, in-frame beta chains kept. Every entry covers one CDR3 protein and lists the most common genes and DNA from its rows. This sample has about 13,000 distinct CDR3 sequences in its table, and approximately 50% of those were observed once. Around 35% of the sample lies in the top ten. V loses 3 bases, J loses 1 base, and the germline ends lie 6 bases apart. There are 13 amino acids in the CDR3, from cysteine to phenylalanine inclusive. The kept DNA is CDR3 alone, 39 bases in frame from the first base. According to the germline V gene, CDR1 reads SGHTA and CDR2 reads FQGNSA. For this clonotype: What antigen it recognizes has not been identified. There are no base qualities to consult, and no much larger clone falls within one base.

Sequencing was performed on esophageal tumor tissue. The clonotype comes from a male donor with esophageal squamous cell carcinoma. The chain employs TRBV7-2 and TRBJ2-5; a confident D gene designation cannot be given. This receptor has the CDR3 CASSLPVQETQYF. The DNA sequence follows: TGTGCCAGCAGCTTGCCAGTCCAAGAGACCCAGTACTTC.